This T cell receptor beta chain was retrieved from a study of T cell responses to AZD1222 COVID-19 vaccine. At the level of the study: Pooled samples include second doses given at about 4 or 12 weeks.

Study results and caveats: White British donors predominated, females outnumbered males, and clonal diversity was possibly underestimated.

CDR3 size: 14 residues. With 5 bases clipped from V and 7 bases from J, the junction kept 8 bases outside the gene matches. Looked up from germline, CDR1 is GTSNPN and CDR2 is SVGIG (reference sequence). The method was immunoSEQ multiplex PCR; TCRdb's version includes in-frame clones alone and lacks a portion of them. The sample gives some 120,000 clones, roughly 87% of which show up once; 1.4% to 1.5% is in the top ten. A remark on this clone: Its target is unknown.

The J gene is TRBJ1-2, the V gene TRBV30, with 12 bases identical to TRBD1. The clonotype comes from an adult in good health. Sample: peripheral blood, taken on day 0 of AZD1222 vaccination. CDR3 nucleotide sequence: TGTGCCTGGTCCCGGGACAGGGGGCCTAGTGGCTACACCTTC. The encoded protein is CAWSRDRGPSGYTF.